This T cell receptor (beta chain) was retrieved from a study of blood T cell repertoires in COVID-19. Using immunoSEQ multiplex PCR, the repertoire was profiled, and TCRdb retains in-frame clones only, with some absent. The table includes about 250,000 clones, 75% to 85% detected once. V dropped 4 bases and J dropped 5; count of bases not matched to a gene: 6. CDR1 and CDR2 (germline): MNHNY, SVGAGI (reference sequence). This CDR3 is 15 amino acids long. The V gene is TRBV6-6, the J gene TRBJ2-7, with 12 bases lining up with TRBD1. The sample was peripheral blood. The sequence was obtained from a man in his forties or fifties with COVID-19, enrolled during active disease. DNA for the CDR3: TGTGCCAGCAGTTTCTTTGGGACAGGGGGCGACGAGCAGTACTTC. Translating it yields CASSFFGTGGDEQYF.